Listed here is a single TCR beta chain. This sample is part of a study of blood T cell repertoires in COVID-19. Looking at the study overall: The analysed material was cDNA or gDNA that came from T cells, B-cell-depleted T cells, or PBMCs.

Original handling: Counts of nucleated cells, estimated from reference gene primer amplification, were obtained. Generated by immunoSEQ multiplex PCR, the TCRdb table keeps only in-frame clones and is missing some. Clonal size and the V and J genes are those of that table, whereas D and trimming came from the DNA. Here the sample spans just over 300,000 clones, approximately 86% being singletons. This CDR3 has 16 amino acids. V was pared by 10 bases and J by 2 bases, with 10 bases of the junction left unmatched. Germline V CDR1 and CDR2: MNHNY, SVGAGI (reference sequence). The sample consisted of peripheral blood. The clonotype comes from a man between 18 and 35 years old with active or convalescent COVID-19. This rearrangement joins TRBV6-6 to TRBJ1-4, with TRBD1 matching 10 bases. CDR3 nucleotide sequence: TGTGCCATAAAGGGACAGGGGAAGGGGACTAATGAAAAACTGTTTTTT. Translation: CAIKGQGKGTNEKLFF.